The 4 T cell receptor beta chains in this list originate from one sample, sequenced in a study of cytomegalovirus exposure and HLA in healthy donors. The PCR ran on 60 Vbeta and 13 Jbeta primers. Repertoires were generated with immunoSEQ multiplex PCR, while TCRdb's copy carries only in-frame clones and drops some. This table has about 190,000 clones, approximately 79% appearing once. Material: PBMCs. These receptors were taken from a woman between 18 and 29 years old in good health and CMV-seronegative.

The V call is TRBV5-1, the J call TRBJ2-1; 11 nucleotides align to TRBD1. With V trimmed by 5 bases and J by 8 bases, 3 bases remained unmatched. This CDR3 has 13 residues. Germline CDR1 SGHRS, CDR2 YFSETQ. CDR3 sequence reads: CASRRTGGDEQFF. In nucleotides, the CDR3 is TGCGCCAGCAGGCGGACAGGGGGCGATGAGCAGTTCTTC.

This CDR3 reads CASTGQGHMSGELFF. In DNA, the CDR3 is TGTGCCAGCACCGGACAGGGTCATATGTCCGGGGAGCTGTTTTTT. This rearrangement joins TRBV2 to TRBJ2-2, with TRBD1 identical over 8 bases. CDR1 and CDR2 (germline): SNHLY, FYNNEI. J was trimmed by 6 bases and V by 7 bases; bases with no gene match: 10. CDR3 size: 15 residues.

The CDR3 protein is CASSTQGSSNQPQHF. The CDR3 DNA follows: TGTGCCAGCAGCACACAGGGGAGTAGCAATCAGCCCCAGCATTTT. The chain links TRBV7-8 to TRBJ1-5; 7 bases align to TRBD1. This CDR3 is built from 15 residues. CDR1 SGHVS and CDR2 FQNEAQ come from the germline V gene. Trimming took 5 bases from V and 0 from J; bases not matched to a gene: 4.

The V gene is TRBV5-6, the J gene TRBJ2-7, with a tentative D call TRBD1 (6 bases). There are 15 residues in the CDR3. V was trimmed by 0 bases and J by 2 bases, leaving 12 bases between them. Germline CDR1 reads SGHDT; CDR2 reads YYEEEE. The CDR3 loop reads CASSLVGTQPYEQYF. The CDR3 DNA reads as TGTGCCAGCAGCTTGGTGGGGACACAACCCTACGAGCAGTACTTC.